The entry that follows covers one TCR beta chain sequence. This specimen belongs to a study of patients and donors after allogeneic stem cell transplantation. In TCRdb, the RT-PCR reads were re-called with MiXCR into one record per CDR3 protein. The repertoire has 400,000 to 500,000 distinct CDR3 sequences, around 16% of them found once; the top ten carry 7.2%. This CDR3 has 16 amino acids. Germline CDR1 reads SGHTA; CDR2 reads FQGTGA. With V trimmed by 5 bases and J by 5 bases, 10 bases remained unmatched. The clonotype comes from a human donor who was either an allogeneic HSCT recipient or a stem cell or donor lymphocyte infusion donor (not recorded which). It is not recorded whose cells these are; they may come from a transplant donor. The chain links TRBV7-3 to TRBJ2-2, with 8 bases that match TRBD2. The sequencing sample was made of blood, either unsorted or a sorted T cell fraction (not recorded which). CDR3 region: CASSLGSSGSTGELFF. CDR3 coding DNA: TGTGCCAGCAGCCTCGGATCCAGCGGGAGTACCGGGGAGCTGTTTTTT.